This T cell receptor beta chain was sequenced during a study of cytomegalovirus exposure and HLA in healthy donors. PCR was performed using 60 Vbeta and 13 Jbeta primers. The protocol was immunoSEQ multiplex PCR, while the TCRdb copy is restricted to in-frame clones and leaves out a portion. With about 140,000 clones in the sample, the ten largest clones hold about 0.96%. This CDR3 is 15 amino acids long. This chain uses TRBV12-1 with TRBJ2-1; no DNA check was done on the table's D call, TRBD2. TRBV12-1 is assigned pseudogene status. Sequences were obtained from PBMCs. This sequence was found in a male donor in good health and CMV-seronegative. CDR3 in amino acids: CASSAPGLAANEQFF. CDR3 sequence (DNA): TGTGCCAGCAGCGCCCCGGGACTAGCGGCTAATGAGCAGTTCTTC.